This T cell receptor beta chain was sequenced for a study of T cells in Graves' hyperthyroidism and ophthalmopathy. What was amplified from RNA transcripts were TCR beta CDR3 regions. When the TCR CDR3 underwent first-round RT-PCR, the HTBI primer set was used. MiXCR, run by TCRdb on the multiplex PCR reads, gives a single entry per CDR3 protein. Of 500,000 to 650,000 distinct CDR3 sequences in the sample, approximately 49% were seen once. Whole-study findings and limits: Ophthalmopathy onset followed model prediction by a median about seven months. A 13 V-J signature model discriminated ophthalmopathy versus stable hyperthyroidism. Among thyroid clonotypes expanded above 0.001, most also appeared in blood.

The CDR3 spans 14 residues. Per germline, CDR1 SEHNR and CDR2 FQNEAQ (reference sequence). Concerning this clonotype itself: Its antigen is unknown.

The TCR was taken from an adult woman with Graves' disease, either hyperthyroidism or ophthalmopathy (not recorded which). The J gene is TRBJ2-2, the V gene TRBV7-9; a possible D gene is TRBD1 (6 bases). The J call is in doubt because the DNA end fits TRBJ1-4 better. The sample consisted of peripheral blood or thyroid tissue (not recorded which). The CDR3 reads CASSLGGGAEKLFF. The CDR3 DNA sequence: TGTGCCAGCAGCTTGGGAGGGGGAGCTGAAAAACTGTTTTTT.